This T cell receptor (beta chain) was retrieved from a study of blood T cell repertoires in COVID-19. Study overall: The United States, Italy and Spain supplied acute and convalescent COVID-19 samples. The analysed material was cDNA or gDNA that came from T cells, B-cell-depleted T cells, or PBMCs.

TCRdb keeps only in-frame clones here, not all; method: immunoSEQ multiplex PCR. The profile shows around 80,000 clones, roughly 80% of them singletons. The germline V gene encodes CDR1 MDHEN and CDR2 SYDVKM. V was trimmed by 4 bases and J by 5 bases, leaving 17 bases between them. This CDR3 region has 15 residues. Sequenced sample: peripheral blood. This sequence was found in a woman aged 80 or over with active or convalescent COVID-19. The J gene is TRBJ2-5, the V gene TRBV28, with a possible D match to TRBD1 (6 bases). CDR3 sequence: CASSSRNRVGETQYF. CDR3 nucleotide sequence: TGTGCCAGCAGTTCACGAAACAGGGTCGGTGAGACCCAGTACTTC.